This T cell receptor (beta chain) came from a study of cytomegalovirus exposure and HLA in healthy donors. At the level of the study: An early release of data contained some 80 million unique TCRs, which came from HLA-typed donors. General study findings and limits: Across donors, presence/absence analyses took sequencing depth to be roughly uniform. By a later analysis, the bulk of CMV-associated TCR beta chains appeared HLA-restricted.

Donors consisted of healthy bone marrow donors. With 7 bases clipped from V and 2 bases from J, the junction kept 8 bases outside the gene matches. CDR1 is SQVTM and CDR2 is ANQGSEA in the germline V gene. The length of the CDR3 is 14 residues. The PCR had 60 Vbeta and 13 Jbeta primers. Assay used: immunoSEQ multiplex PCR; TCRdb lists only in-frame clones, some missing. Among 130,000 to 150,000 clones listed, around 75% were seen once. As for this clone: Its antigen is undetermined.

Sequencing input: PBMCs. The V call is TRBV29-1, the J call TRBJ1-5, with TRBD1 identical over 7 bases. This TCR was recovered from a woman between 40 and 50 years old in good health and CMV-seronegative. CDR3 sequence (DNA): TGCAGCGCCAGGGACAGTCAGGGCAATCAGCCCCAGCATTTT. This translates into CSARDSQGNQPQHF.